This T cell receptor beta chain stems from a study of blood T cell repertoires in COVID-19. Study-wide context: From the United States, Italy and Spain came samples of acute and convalescent COVID-19. The analysed material was cDNA or gDNA that came from T cells, B-cell-depleted T cells, or PBMCs.

CDR3 length equals 15 residues. V was trimmed by 0 bases and J by 11 bases, leaving 18 bases between them. This clone showed up just a few times. The authors' processing: Amplifying reference gene primers gave estimates of nucleated cell counts. Clones were sequenced by immunoSEQ multiplex PCR, and TCRdb holds only the in-frame ones, with some missing. V, J and clone size were drawn from that table, and D and trimming were deduced from the DNA. The data hold about 180,000 clones, with over 75% observed a single time. The sequencing sample was made of peripheral blood. The sequence came from a woman aged 65 to 85 with acute or convalescent COVID-19. The chain carries TRBV23-1 and TRBJ2-3; D uncertain. TRBV23-1 is treated as an ORF (open reading frame) with a function not yet certain. CDR3 sequence: CASSQSETTSDGQYF. CDR3 nucleotide sequence: TGCGCCAGCAGTCAATCCGAGACAACGTCTGATGGGCAGTATTTT.